The 3 T cell receptor beta chains in this list originate from one sample, sequenced in a study of T-cell memory formation after mild COVID-19. TCRdb recomputed calls from the 5' RACE reads with MiXCR, one row per CDR3 protein. The sample carries roughly 400,000 distinct CDR3 sequences, 15% to 20% recorded once. The sequenced sample was PBMCs or a T cell subset sorted from them (not recorded which). The receptors originated from a man aged 18 to 35 who had mild COVID-19 (a few samples of this study predate the infection). Cell type and time point are not known.

At least ten counts were recorded for this clonotype. The rearrangement uses TRBV9 and TRBJ2-1; tentative D call: TRBD2 (5 bases). Trimming left V 4 bases short and J 1 base short, with 9 bases between. In germline, CDR1 is SGDLS, CDR2 YYNGEE. This CDR3 is built from 14 residues. The CDR3 protein is CASSPRGSYNEQFF. Written as DNA, the CDR3 is TGTGCCAGCAGCCCCCGCGGGTCCTACAATGAGCAGTTCTTC.

J is TRBJ2-3 and V is TRBV2; D gene ambiguous. The CDR3 is 14 amino acids. Germline CDR1 reads SNHLY; CDR2 reads FYNNEI. The ends were cut back, 7 bases at V and 2 bases at J, with 13 bases in the middle. CDR3 residues: CASTSPMVTDTQYF. The CDR3 DNA reads as TGTGCCAGCACCAGTCCGATGGTCACAGATACGCAGTATTTT.

The CDR3 DNA reads TGTGCCAGCAGTCCCCCCCTTTTCAATACGCAGTATTTT. Translation: CASSPPLFNTQYF. The chain is built from TRBV27 and TRBJ2-3; unclear D gene. The germline V and J ends were trimmed by 5 bases and 7 bases, with 13 bases remaining between them. The CDR3 has 13 amino acids. Germline V gene data show CDR1 as MNHEY and CDR2 as SMNVEV (reference sequence).